The 26 T cell receptor beta chains in this list originate from one sample, sequenced in a study of Tregs in tolerant kidney transplant recipients. Only in-frame clones appear in the TCRdb table, and some are missing; sequencing was by immunoSEQ multiplex PCR. The data hold 120,000 or so clones, with roughly 92% observed a single time. The material sequenced was CD4+ T cells from blood. The receptors originated from a human donor in good health.

The chain recombines TRBV19 with TRBJ1-1; 7 bases fit TRBD1. This CDR3 is 15 amino acids long. CDR1 is LNHDA and CDR2 is SQIVND in the germline V gene (reference sequence). V was clipped by 5 bases and J by 1 base; unmatched bases: 7. CDR3 bases: TGTGCCAGTAGTGGGATGGGACAGCCGAACACTGAAGCTTTCTTT. Translating gives CASSGMGQPNTEAFF.

Turning to this clone: Other DNA sequences in the same sample also yield this CDR3. The chain has TRBV5-4 and TRBJ2-3, with D maybe TRBD2 (6 bases). Germline V gives CDR1 SGHNT, CDR2 YYREEE (reference sequence). The CDR3 sequence is 16 residues long. The ends were cut back, 0 bases at V and 0 bases at J, with 11 bases in the middle. The CDR3 DNA reads TGTGCCAGCAGCTTGGCCGCGGCGGGGAGCACAGATACGCAGTATTTT. Residues: CASSLAAAGSTDTQYF.

The chain has TRBV27 and TRBJ1-2, with D tentatively TRBD1 (6 bases). The ends were cut back, 5 bases at V and 4 bases at J, with 20 bases in the middle. This CDR3 is built from 16 residues. Per the germline V gene, CDR1 is MNHEY and CDR2 is SMNVEV (reference sequence). The CDR3: CASSTRPGQISYGYTF. The CDR3 coding sequence is TGTGCCAGCAGTACCCGACCCGGACAGATAAGCTATGGCTACACCTTC.

The rearrangement joins TRBV6-1 to TRBJ1-3; a possible D gene is TRBD1 (6 bases). CDR1 MNHNS and CDR2 SASEGT come from the germline V gene. V dropped 7 bases and J dropped 4 bases, with 11 bases sitting between them. CDR3 size: 13 residues. This CDR3 is CASTVRGGNTIYF. The CDR3 coding sequence is TGTGCCAGCACTGTCAGGGGAGGAAACACCATATATTTT.

V is TRBV6-5 and J is TRBJ2-3, with 7 bases aligning to TRBD2. Germline-derived CDR1 and CDR2 are MNHEY and SVGAGI. V gave up 2 bases and J gave up 3 bases; unmatched junction bases: 5. This CDR3 spans 15 amino acids. CDR3 sequence reads: CASSYAAGLTDTQYF. CDR3 bases: TGTGCCAGCAGTTACGCAGCGGGGCTTACAGATACGCAGTATTTT.

This chain joins TRBV14 and TRBJ2-5; perhaps TRBD2 as D (6 bases). Germline V gene data show CDR1 as SGHDN and CDR2 as FVKESK. V dropped 4 bases and J dropped 4 bases, with 16 bases sitting between them. The CDR3 runs 15 residues. The CDR3 is CASSRRDFQGETQYF. CDR3 in DNA: TGTGCCAGCAGCCGACGGGACTTCCAGGGAGAGACCCAGTACTTC.

In this sample, this clone turned up once. This sequence joins TRBV7-2 and TRBJ1-4, with 7 bases matching TRBD1. This CDR3 comprises 17 residues. Losses at the gene ends were 5 bases for V and 0 bases for J; bases not matched to a gene: 9. Per the germline V gene, CDR1 is SGHTA and CDR2 is FQGNSA. The CDR3 bases are TGTGCCAGCAGCGATGGACAGGTCCCGGCAACTAATGAAAAACTGTTTTTT. This gives the protein CASSDGQVPATNEKLFF.

V gene TRBV5-4 combines with J gene TRBJ2-2; the D gene could be TRBD1 or TRBD2 (6 bases each). The CDR3 has 16 amino acids. The germline V and J ends were trimmed by 0 bases and 4 bases, with 13 bases remaining between them. Germline-derived CDR1 and CDR2 are SGHNT and YYREEE (reference sequence). The CDR3, as DNA: TGTGCCAGCAGCTTGGGGGGGGCCGACAGCACCGGGGAGCTGTTTTTT. Protein: CASSLGGADSTGELFF.

The chain uses TRBV19 and TRBJ2-1, with 8 bases lining up with TRBD2. The CDR3 spans 13 residues. J lost 6 bases, V lost 5 bases, and 3 bases had no gene match. The germline V gene has CDR1 LNHDA and CDR2 SQIVND (reference sequence). This chain's CDR3 is CASSGTRGNEQFF. The DNA of the CDR3 is TGTGCCAGTAGTGGGACTAGAGGCAATGAGCAGTTCTTC.

Concerning this clone: Relative to the germline gene, one junction end is altered; a read error may explain this. DNA for the CDR3: TGTGCTAGCAGCTTAGCCGGGGGGAAAGAGACCCAGTACTTC. Residues: CASSLAGGKETQYF. The V and J genes are TRBV7-7 and TRBJ2-5, with TRBD2 matching over 7 bases. This CDR3 has 14 amino acids. Germline values: CDR1 SSHAT, CDR2 FNYEAQ (reference sequence).

The chain combines TRBV5-4 with TRBJ2-6, with TRBD2 as a possible D gene (5 bases). This CDR3 has 16 residues. In germline, CDR1 is SGHNT, CDR2 YYREEE (reference sequence). Trimming stripped 0 bases from V and 0 bases from J, with 7 bases between. CDR3 in amino acids: CASSLGRDSGANVLTF. For the CDR3, the DNA is TGTGCCAGCAGCTTGGGACGGGACTCTGGGGCCAACGTCCTGACTTTC.

The chain couples TRBV5-4 to TRBJ2-5, with D perhaps matching TRBD1 or TRBD2 (5 bases each). V gave up 4 bases and J gave up 0 bases, with 19 bases separating them. The CDR3 loop spans 17 amino acids. Germline loops: CDR1 SGHNT, CDR2 YYREEE (reference sequence). The CDR3 sequence is CASSPRGQGSYQETQYF. For the CDR3, the DNA is TGTGCCAGCAGCCCACGGGGTCAGGGTTCGTACCAAGAGACCCAGTACTTC.

The rearrangement uses TRBV5-4 and TRBJ2-1; 9 bases line up with TRBD2. The CDR3 totals 13 residues. Germline CDR1 is SGHNT and CDR2 is YYREEE (reference sequence). The junction had 8 bases not matched to a gene; V was cut back by 7 bases and J by 9 bases. This chain's CDR3 is CASGAGGGIEQFF. The CDR3 DNA sequence: TGTGCCAGCGGAGCGGGAGGAGGCATTGAGCAGTTCTTC.

The chain couples TRBV9 to TRBJ2-1; the D gene is possibly TRBD2 (6 bases). CDR1 SGDLS and CDR2 YYNGEE come from the germline V gene. This CDR3 region has 15 residues. V shed 0 bases and J shed 0 bases, with 7 bases lying between them. The chain's CDR3 is CASSVVGSSYNEQFF. In DNA form, the CDR3 reads TGTGCCAGCAGCGTAGTCGGGAGCTCCTACAATGAGCAGTTCTTC.

J is TRBJ2-1 and V is TRBV5-4, with a possible D match to TRBD1 (5 bases). Looked up from germline, CDR1 is SGHNT and CDR2 is YYREEE (reference sequence). V dropped 4 bases and J dropped 6 bases, with 8 bases sitting between them. The CDR3 loop spans 12 amino acids. The CDR3 region is CASSIDSNEQFF. CDR3 nucleotides: TGTGCCAGCAGCATAGACAGCAATGAGCAGTTCTTC.

V and J are TRBV5-8 and TRBJ2-7; perhaps TRBD2 as D (7 bases). Deletions cut 1 base from V and 4 bases from J, with 15 bases between. The CDR3 totals 15 residues. CDR1 is SGHTS, CDR2 YDEGEE, per germline. The CDR3 spells CASSLWGGPGYEQYF. In DNA, the CDR3 is TGTGCCAGCAGCTTGTGGGGGGGCCCCGGGTACGAGCAGTACTTC.

J is TRBJ1-1 and V is TRBV18, with 10 bases aligning to TRBD1. Germline CDR1 is KGHSH and CDR2 is LQKENI. The CDR3 consists of 15 residues. V lost 4 bases and J lost 6; bases outside the gene matches: 8. CDR3 loop: CASSRDRGPPPEAFF. The CDR3 DNA reads TGTGCCAGCTCACGGGACAGGGGCCCTCCCCCTGAAGCTTTCTTT.

This clone was found once. The gene calls are TRBV28 and TRBJ2-7, with a weak D call TRBD2 (6 bases). V was pared by 3 bases and J by 3 bases, with 12 bases between. There are 14 residues in the CDR3. Germline V gives CDR1 MDHEN, CDR2 SYDVKM. CDR3 nucleotide sequence: TGTGCCAGCAGTTTCATTAGCGGTCGCTACGAGCAGTACTTC. Encoded protein: CASSFISGRYEQYF.

The V and J genes are TRBV1 and TRBJ1-2; the table's D call, TRBD1, was not checked against the DNA. TRBV1 is termed a pseudogene. The CDR3 is 16 amino acids. The CDR3 nucleotides are TGCACCAGCAGCCCGGACAGGGACCCGCGCCCCTATGGCTACACCTTC. Translated, it gives CTSSPDRDPRPYGYTF.

This clone was counted once. The V call is TRBV19, the J call TRBJ2-3; TRBD1 matches at 7 bases. V shed 10 bases and J 2 bases; nucleotides not matched to a gene: 12. Germline CDR1 LNHDA, CDR2 SQIVND (reference sequence). CDR3 length equals 15 residues. The CDR3: CATQDRASFTDTQYF. The DNA for the CDR3 is TGTGCCACCCAAGACAGGGCCTCTTTCACAGATACGCAGTATTTT.

This clone was seen only a few times. The CDR3 spells CASSLSGDRSYEQYF. CDR3 in DNA: TGCGCCAGCAGCTTGTCTGGTGACAGGTCCTACGAGCAGTACTTC. The chain has TRBV4-1 and TRBJ2-7, with a possible D match to TRBD1 (6 bases). Germline V gives CDR1 MGHRA, CDR2 YSYEKL. Trimming took 5 bases from V and 1 from J, leaving 15 bases between them. This CDR3 has 15 residues.

The J gene is TRBJ2-2, the V gene TRBV5-6, with 11 bases matching TRBD2. Germline CDR1 and CDR2: SGHDT and YYEEEE. The CDR3 loop spans 16 amino acids. V gave up 0 bases and J gave up 4 bases; unmatched junction bases: 2. The CDR3 here is CASSLVSGRATGELFF. CDR3 in DNA: TGTGCCAGCAGCTTGGTTAGCGGGAGGGCCACCGGGGAGCTGTTTTTT.

The J gene is TRBJ1-1, the V gene TRBV6-1, with TRBD1 as a possible D gene (6 bases). The CDR3 consists of 15 residues. V was clipped by 4 bases and J by 4 bases, with 16 bases between them. Germline CDR1 reads MNHNS; CDR2 reads SASEGT. This CDR3 is CASSGTVTKGTEAFF. As DNA, the CDR3 is TGTGCCAGCAGTGGGACAGTTACAAAGGGCACTGAAGCTTTCTTT.

This chain connects TRBV7-6 to TRBJ2-7; no clear D gene. This CDR3 is built from 14 residues. The V end was cut by 1 base, the J end by 3 bases, with 10 bases between. The germline CDR1 and CDR2 sequences are SGHVS and FNYEAQ. CDR3 in amino acids: CASSLVLEHYEQYF. Here the CDR3 DNA reads TGTGCCAGCAGCTTAGTCCTCGAACACTACGAGCAGTACTTC. Supplemented by reference TRBV7-6 and TRBJ2-7, the full variable domain reads GAGVSQSPRYKVTKRGQDVALRCDPISGHVSLYWYRQALGQGPEFLTYFNYEAQQDKSGLPNDRFSAERPEGSISTLTIQRTEQRDSAMYRCASSLVLEHYEQYFGPGTRLTVT.

The gene calls are TRBV10-3 and TRBJ1-6, with D unresolved. This CDR3 comprises 12 residues. Germline values: CDR1 ENHRY, CDR2 SYGVKD. The V and J ends lost 6 bases and 7 bases respectively, with 7 bases between them. CDR3 DNA sequence: TGTGCCATCAGCGAGGTCAATTCACCCCTCCACTTT. Translation gives CAISEVNSPLHF.

The chain has TRBV27 and TRBJ2-7; D is possibly TRBD1 or TRBD2 (5 bases each). The V gene lost 2 bases and the J gene lost 3 bases, with 14 bases spanning the gap. The CDR3 covers 15 residues. Germline V gene data show CDR1 as MNHEY and CDR2 as SMNVEV (reference sequence). The CDR3 protein is CASSLEGRFLYEQYF. The CDR3 coding sequence is TGTGCCAGCAGTTTAGAGGGACGATTCCTCTACGAGCAGTACTTC.